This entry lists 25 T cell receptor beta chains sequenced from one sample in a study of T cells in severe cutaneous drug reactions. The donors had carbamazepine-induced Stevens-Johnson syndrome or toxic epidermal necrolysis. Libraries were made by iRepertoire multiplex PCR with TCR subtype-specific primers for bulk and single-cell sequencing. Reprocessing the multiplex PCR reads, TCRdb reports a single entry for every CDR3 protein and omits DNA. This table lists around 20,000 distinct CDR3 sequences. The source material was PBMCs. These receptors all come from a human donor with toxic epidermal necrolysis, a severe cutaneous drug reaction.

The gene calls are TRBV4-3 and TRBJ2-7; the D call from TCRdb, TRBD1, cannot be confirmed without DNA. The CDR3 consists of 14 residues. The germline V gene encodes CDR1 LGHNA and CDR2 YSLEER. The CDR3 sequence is CASSSGTGPYEQYF.

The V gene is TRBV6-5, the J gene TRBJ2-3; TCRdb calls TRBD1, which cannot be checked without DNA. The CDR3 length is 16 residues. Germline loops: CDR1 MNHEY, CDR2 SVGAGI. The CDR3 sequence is CASSYGGGLGEDTQYF.

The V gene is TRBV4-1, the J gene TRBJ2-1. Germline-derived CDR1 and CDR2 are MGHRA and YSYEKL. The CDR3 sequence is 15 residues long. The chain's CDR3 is CASSQVKSVGNEQFF.

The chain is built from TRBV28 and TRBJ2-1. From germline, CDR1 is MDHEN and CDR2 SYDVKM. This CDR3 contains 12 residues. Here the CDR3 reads CASSFSAFQQFF.

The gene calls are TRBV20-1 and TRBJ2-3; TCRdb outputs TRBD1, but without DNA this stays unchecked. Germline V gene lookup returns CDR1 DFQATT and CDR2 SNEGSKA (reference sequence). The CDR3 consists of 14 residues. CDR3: CSARGQSSTDTQYF.

The chain's CDR3 is CSARGKLAGGYTDTQYF. This chain joins TRBV20-1 and TRBJ2-3; TCRdb's D call, TRBD2, is unchecked because there is no DNA. The length of the CDR3 is 17 residues. The germline CDR1 and CDR2 sequences are DFQATT and SNEGSKA (reference sequence).

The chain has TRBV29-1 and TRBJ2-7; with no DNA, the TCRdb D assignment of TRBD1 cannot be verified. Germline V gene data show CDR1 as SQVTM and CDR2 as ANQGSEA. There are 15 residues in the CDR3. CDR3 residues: CSVEEGGTGYLKQYF.

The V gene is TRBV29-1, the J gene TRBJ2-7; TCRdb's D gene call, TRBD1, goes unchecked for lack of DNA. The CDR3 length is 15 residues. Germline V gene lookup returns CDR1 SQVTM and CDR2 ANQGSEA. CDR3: CSVVGTGSTTYEQYF.

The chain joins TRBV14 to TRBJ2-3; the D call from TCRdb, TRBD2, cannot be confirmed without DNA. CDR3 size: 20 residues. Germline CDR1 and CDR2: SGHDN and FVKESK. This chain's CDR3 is CASSQDTASGRRTGTDTQYF. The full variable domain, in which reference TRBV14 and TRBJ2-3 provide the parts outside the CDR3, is EAGVTQFPSHSVIEKGQTVTLRCDPISGHDNLYWYRRVMGKEIKFLLHFVKESKQDESGMPNNRFLAERTGGTYSTLKVQPAELEDSGVYFCASSQDTASGRRTGTDTQYFGPGTRLTVL.

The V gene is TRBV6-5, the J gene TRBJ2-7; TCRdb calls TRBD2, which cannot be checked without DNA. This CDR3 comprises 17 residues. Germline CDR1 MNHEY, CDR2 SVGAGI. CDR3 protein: CASSYSGEGLVIYEQYF.

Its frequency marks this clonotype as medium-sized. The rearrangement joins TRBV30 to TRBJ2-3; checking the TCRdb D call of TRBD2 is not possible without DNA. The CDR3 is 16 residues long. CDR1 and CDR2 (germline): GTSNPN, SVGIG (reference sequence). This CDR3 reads CAWSVLPSVSTDTQYF. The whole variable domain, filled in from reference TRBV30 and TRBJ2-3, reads SQTIHQWPATLVQPVGSPLSLECTVEGTSNPNLYWYRQAAGRGLQLLFYSVGIGQISSEVPQNLSASRPQDRQFILSSKKLLLSDSGFYLCAWSVLPSVSTDTQYFGPGTRLTVL.

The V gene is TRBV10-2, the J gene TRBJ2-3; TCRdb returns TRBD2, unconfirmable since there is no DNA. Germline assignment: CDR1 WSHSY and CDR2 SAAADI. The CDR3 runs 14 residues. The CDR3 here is CASSVSGIWDTQYF.

The CDR3 loop is CASSFFRMDTQYF. The chain is built from TRBV5-1 and TRBJ2-3. The CDR3 sequence is 13 residues long. Germline V lookup: CDR1 SGHRS, CDR2 YFSETQ.

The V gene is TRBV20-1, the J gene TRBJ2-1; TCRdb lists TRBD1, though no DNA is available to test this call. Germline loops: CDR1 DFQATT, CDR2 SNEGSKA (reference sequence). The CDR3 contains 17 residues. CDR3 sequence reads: CSAPGYTFSAAYNEQFF.

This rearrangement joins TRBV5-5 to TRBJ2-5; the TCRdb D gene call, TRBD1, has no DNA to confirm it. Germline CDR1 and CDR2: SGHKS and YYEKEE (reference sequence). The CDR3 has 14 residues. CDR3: CASSPGTGRETQYF.

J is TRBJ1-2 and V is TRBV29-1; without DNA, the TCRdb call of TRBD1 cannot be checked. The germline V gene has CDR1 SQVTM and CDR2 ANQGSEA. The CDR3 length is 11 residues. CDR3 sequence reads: CSVDRGYGYTF.

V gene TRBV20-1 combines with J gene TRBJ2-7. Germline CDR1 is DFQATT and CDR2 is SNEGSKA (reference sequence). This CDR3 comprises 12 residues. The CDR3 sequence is CSAPYSSYEQYF.

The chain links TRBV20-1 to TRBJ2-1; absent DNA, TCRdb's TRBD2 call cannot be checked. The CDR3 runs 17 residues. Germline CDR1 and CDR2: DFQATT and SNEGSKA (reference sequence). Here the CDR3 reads CSARDEGAQSSYNEQFF.

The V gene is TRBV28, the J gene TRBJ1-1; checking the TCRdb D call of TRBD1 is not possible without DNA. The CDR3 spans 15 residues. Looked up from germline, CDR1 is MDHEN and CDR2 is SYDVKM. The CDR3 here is CASTLRTPRNTEAFF.

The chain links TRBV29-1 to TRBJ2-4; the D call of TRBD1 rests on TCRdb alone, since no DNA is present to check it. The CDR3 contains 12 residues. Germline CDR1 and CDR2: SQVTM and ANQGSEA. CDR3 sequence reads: CSAEGGMDIQYF.

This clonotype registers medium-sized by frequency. The CDR3 sequence is CASYGTGGTYEQYF. The rearrangement joins TRBV6-2 or TRBV6-3 to TRBJ2-7; the TCRdb D gene call, TRBD2, has no DNA to confirm it. Germline V gives CDR1 MNHEY, CDR2 SVGEGT. The CDR3 has 14 amino acids.

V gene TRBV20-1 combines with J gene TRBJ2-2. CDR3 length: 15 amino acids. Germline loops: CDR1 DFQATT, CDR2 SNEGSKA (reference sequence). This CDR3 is CSARDAERNTGELFF.

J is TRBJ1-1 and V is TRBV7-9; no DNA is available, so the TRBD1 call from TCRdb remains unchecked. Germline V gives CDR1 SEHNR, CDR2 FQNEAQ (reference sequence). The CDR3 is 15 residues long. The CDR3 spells CASSRQGQMNTEAFF.

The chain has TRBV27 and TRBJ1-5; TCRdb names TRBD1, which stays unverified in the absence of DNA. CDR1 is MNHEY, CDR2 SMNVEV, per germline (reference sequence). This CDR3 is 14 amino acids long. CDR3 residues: CASSLAGQNQPQHF.

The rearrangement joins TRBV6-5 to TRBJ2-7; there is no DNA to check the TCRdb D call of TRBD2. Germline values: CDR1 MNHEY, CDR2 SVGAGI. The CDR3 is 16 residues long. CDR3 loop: CASSSFTSGLAAEQYF.